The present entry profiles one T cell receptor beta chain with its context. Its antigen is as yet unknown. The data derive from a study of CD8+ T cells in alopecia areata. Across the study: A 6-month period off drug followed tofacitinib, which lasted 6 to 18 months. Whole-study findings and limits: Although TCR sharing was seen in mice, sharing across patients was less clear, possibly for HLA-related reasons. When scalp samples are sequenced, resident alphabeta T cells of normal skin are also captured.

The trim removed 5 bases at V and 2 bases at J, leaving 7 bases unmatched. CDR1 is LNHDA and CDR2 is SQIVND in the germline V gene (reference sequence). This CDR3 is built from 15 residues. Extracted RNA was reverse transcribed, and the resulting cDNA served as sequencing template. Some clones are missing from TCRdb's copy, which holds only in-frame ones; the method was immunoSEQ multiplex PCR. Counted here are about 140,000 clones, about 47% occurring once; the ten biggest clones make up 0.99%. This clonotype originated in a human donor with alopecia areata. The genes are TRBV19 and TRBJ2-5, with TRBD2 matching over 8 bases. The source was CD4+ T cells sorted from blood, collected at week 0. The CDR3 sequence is CASSLDSGTQETQYF. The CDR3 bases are TGTGCCAGTAGTCTGGATAGCGGGACTCAAGAGACCCAGTACTTC.